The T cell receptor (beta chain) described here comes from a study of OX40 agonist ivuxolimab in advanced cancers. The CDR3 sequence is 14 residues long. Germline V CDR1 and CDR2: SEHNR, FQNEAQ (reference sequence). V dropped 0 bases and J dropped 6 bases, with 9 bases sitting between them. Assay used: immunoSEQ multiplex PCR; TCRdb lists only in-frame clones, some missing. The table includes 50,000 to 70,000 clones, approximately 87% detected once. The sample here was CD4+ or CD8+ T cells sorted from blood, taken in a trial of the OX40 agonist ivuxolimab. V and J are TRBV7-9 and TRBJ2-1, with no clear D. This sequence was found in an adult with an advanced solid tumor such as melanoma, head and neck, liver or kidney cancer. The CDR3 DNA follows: TGTGCCAGCAGCTTAGCTCAGCTGGTCAATGAGCAGTTCTTC. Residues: CASSLAQLVNEQFF.